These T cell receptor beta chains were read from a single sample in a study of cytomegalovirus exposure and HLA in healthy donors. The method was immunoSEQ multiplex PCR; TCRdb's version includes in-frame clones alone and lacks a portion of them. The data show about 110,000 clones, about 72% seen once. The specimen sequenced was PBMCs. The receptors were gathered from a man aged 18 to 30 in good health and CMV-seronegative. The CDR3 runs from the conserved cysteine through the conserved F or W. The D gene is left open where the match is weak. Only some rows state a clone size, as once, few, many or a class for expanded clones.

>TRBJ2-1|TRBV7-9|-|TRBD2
TGTGCCAGCAGCTCTCCCAGGACTAGCGGGGGGGTCTATGAGCAGTTCTTC
CASSSPRTSGGVYEQFF
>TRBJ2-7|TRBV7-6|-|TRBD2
TGTGCCAGCAGCCTACTAGCGGGGGGGGGCGAGCAGTACTTC
CASSLLAGGGEQYF
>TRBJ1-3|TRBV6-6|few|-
TGTGCCAGCAGTTTCATGGGAAACACCATATATTTT
CASSFMGNTIYF
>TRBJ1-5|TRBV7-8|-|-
TGTGCCAGCAGCTTAGCGTCCCAGTCCAATCAGCCCCAGCATTTT
CASSLASQSNQPQHF
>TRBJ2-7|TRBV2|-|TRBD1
TGTGCCAGCAGTGAGGGTCAATTGGGACAGGAGCAGTACTTC
CASSEGQLGQEQYF
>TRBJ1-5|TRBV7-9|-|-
TGTGCCAGCAGCTTAGCGGGGCAAGCCCAGCATTTT
CASSLAGQAQHF
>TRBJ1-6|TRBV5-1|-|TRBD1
TGCGCCAGCAGCCCCGAAAGGGGGCTTTCACCCCTCCACTTT
CASSPERGLSPLHF
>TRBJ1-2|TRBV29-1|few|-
TGCAGCGTTGCGACAATTGCTAACTATGGCTACACCTTC
CSVATIANYGYTF
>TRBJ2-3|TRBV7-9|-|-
TGTTCCAGCAGCTTTGGAGGGGATACGCAGTATTTT
CSSSFGGDTQYF
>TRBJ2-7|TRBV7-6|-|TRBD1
TGTGCCAGCAGCTACCACGACAGGGCAAACTACGAGCAGTACTTC
CASSYHDRANYEQYF
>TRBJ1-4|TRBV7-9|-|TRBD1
TGTGCCAGCACCGAACAGGGGGCGGAAGGACTGTTTTTT
CASTEQGAEGLFF
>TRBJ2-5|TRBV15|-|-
TGTGCCACCAGCAGAGGGCAGGGTAGTCAAGAGACCCAGTACTTC
CATSRGQGSQETQYF
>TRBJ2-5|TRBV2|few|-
TGTGCCAGCAGGGGAGAGCGGAGATACCAAGAGACCCAGTACTTC
CASRGERRYQETQYF